The subject of this entry is one TCR beta chain. Its target is not known. The data stem from a study of T cell responses to AZD1222 COVID-19 vaccine. General observations from the study: Once two AZD1222 doses were given, Spike-specific TCR breadth and depth went up.

The CDR3 sequence is 16 residues long. Trimming removed 5 bases at V and 6 bases at J, with 17 bases between. Germline values: CDR1 SGHVS, CDR2 FNYEAQ. The method was immunoSEQ multiplex PCR; TCRdb's version includes in-frame clones alone and lacks a portion of them. The sample contains about 92,000 clones, 70% to 90% of which appear only once. The sequences come from peripheral blood, collected on day 0 of AZD1222 vaccination. J is TRBJ1-6 and V is TRBV7-6; D perhaps matches TRBD1 (5 bases). This TCR came from an adult in good health. CDR3 amino acids: CASSPTGRELNSPLHF. In nucleotides, the CDR3 is TGTGCCAGCAGCCCCACAGGCCGGGAACTTAATTCACCCCTCCACTTT.